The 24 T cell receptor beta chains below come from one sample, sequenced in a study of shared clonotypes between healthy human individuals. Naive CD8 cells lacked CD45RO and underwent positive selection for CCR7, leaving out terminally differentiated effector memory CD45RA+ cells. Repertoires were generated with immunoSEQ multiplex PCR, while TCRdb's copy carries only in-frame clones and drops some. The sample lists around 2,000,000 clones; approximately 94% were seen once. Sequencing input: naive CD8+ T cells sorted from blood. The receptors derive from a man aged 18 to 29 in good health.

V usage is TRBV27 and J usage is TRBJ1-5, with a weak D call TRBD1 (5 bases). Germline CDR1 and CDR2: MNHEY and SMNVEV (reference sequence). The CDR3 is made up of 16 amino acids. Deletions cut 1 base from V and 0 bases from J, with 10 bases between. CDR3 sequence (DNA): TGTGCCAGCAGTTTATACGGGGACGGTAGCAATCAGCCCCAGCATTTT. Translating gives CASSLYGDGSNQPQHF.

The CDR3 DNA is TGCGCCAGCAGTGCTGCAGCTGAAGCTTTCTTT. This gives the protein CASSAAAEAFF. The J gene is TRBJ1-1, the V gene TRBV10-2; D gene uncertain. Per the germline V gene, CDR1 is WSHSY and CDR2 is SAAADI. CDR3 size: 11 residues. V was pared by 4 bases and J by 6 bases, with 6 bases between.

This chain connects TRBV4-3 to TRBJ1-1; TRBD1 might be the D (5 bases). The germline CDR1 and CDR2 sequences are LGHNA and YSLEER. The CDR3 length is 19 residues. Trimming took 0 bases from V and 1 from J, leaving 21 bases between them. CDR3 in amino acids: CASSQDSAGSMGENTEAFF. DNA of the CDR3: TGCGCCAGCAGCCAAGATAGCGCAGGTAGTATGGGGGAGAACACTGAAGCTTTCTTT.

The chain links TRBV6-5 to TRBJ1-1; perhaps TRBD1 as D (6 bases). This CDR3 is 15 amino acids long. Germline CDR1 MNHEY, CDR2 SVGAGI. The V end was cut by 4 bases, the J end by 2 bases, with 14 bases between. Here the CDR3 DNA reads TGTGCCAGCAGTTTGGCGGGGGGCGGAAACACTGAAGCTTTCTTT. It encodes CASSLAGGGNTEAFF.

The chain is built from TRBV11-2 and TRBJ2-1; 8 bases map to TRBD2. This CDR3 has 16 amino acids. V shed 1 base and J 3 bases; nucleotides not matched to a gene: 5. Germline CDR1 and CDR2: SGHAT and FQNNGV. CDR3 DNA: TGTGCCAGCAGCTTAGGAGCGGGAGCTGGCTACAATGAGCAGTTCTTC. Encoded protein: CASSLGAGAGYNEQFF.

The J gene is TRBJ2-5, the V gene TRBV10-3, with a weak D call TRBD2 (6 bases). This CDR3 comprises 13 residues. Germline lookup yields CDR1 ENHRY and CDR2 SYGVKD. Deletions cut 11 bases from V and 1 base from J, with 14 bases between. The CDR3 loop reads CASGSIGQETQYF. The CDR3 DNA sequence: TGTGCCTCCGGGAGTATAGGCCAAGAGACCCAGTACTTC.

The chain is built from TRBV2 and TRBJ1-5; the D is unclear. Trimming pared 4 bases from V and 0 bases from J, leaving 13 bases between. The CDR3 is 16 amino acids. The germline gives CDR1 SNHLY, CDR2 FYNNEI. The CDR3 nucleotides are TGTGCCAGCAGTGCGAATAGTGCAGATAGCAATCAGCCCCAGCATTTT. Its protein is CASSANSADSNQPQHF.

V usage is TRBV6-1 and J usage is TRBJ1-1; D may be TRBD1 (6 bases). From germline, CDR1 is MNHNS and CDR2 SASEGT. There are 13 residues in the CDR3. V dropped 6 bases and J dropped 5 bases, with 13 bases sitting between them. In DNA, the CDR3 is TGTGCCAGCAGGGACGGGGGCGGAACTGAAGCTTTCTTT. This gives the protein CASRDGGGTEAFF.

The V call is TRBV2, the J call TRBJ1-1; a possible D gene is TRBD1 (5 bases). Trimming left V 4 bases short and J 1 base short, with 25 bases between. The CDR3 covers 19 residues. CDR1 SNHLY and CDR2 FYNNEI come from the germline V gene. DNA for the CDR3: TGTGCCAGCAGTGTCCCCGGGGACCCCACCCACACGCAGAACACTGAAGCTTTCTTT. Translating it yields CASSVPGDPTHTQNTEAFF.

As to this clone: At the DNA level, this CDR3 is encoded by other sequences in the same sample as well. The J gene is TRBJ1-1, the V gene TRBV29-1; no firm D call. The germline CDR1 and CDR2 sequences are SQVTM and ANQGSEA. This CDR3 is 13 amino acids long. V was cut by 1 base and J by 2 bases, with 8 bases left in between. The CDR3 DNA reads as TGCAGCGTTGAAGGCAGACTTAACACTGAAGCTTTCTTT. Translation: CSVEGRLNTEAFF.

CDR3 DNA: TGTGCCAGCAGCGTATCAGGGACAGGGGTGTACGAGCAGTACTTC. It is translated as CASSVSGTGVYEQYF. The V gene is TRBV9, the J gene TRBJ2-7, with 10 bases aligning to TRBD1. The V gene's germline CDR1 is SGDLS and CDR2 YYNGEE. Trimming cost V 1 base and J 4 bases; bases outside gene matches: 5. The CDR3 extends over 15 amino acids.

CDR3 sequence reads: CASSAGLAIVETQYF. In DNA, the CDR3 is TGTGCCAGCAGCGCGGGACTAGCTATCGTGGAGACCCAGTACTTC. The rearrangement joins TRBV9 to TRBJ2-5; TRBD2 matches 9 bases. Germline CDR1 and CDR2: SGDLS and YYNGEE. With V trimmed by 3 bases and J by 5 bases, 8 bases remained unmatched. This CDR3 comprises 15 residues.

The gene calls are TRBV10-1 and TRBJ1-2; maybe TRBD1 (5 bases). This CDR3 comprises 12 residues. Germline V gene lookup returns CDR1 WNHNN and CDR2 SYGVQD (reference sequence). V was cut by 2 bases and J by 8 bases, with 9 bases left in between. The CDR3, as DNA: TGCGCCAGCAGTGAGCCGGGGGTCGGCTACACCTTC. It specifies CASSEPGVGYTF.

CDR3 residues: CASSSREGSYEQYF. For the CDR3, the DNA is TGTGCCAGCAGCTCCCGCGAGGGCTCCTACGAGCAGTACTTC. The chain joins TRBV7-9 to TRBJ2-7; D might be TRBD2 (5 bases). V lost 4 bases to trimming and J lost 0 bases, with 10 bases between them. Germline-derived CDR1 and CDR2 are SEHNR and FQNEAQ (reference sequence). CDR3 length: 14 residues.

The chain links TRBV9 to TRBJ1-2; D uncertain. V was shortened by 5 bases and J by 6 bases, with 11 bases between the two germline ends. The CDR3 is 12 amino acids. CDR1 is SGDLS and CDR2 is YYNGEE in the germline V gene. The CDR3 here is CASSRVVDGYTF. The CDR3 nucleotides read TGTGCCAGCAGTAGGGTAGTCGATGGCTACACCTTC.

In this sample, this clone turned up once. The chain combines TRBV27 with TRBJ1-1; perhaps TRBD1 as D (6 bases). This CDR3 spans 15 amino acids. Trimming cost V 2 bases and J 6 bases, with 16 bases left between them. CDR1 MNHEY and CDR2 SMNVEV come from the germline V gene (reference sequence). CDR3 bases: TGTGCCAGCAGTTTAAGCGCAGGGGCCCTATCTGAAGCTTTCTTT. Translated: CASSLSAGALSEAFF.

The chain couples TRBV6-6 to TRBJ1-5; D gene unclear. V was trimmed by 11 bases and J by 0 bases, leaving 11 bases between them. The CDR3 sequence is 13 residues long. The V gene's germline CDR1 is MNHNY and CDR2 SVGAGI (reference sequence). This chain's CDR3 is CAGGEVSNQPQHF. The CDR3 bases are TGTGCCGGCGGTGAGGTTAGCAATCAGCCCCAGCATTTT.

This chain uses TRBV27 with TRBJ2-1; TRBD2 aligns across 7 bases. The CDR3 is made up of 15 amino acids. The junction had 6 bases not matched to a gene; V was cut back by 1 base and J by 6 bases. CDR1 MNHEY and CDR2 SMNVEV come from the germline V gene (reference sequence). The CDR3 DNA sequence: TGTGCCAGCAGTTTATTGGTAGCGGGCCGCAATGAGCAGTTCTTC. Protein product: CASSLLVAGRNEQFF.

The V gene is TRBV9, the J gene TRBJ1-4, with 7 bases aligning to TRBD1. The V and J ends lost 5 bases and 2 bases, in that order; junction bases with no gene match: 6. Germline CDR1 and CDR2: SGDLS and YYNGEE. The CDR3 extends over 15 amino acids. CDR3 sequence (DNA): TGTGCCAGCAGGGCATCGGGACAGACTAATGAAAAACTGTTTTTT. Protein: CASRASGQTNEKLFF.

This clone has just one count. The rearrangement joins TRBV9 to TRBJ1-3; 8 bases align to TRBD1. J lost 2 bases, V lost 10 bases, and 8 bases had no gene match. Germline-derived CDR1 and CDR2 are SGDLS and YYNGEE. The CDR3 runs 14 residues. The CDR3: CAPQGGVPGNTIYF. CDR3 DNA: TGTGCCCCACAGGGGGGAGTCCCTGGAAACACCATATATTTT.

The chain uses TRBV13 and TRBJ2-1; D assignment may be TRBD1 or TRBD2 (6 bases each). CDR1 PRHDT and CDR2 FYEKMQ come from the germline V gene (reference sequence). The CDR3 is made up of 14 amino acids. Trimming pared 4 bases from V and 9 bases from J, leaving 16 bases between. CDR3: CASSSEGGLGEQFF. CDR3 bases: TGTGCCAGCAGCTCCGAGGGGGGACTGGGTGAGCAGTTCTTC.

The DNA of the CDR3 is TGTGCCAGCACCTCACACCCCATGGACTATGGCTACACCTTC. As protein: CASTSHPMDYGYTF. V usage is TRBV4-2 and J usage is TRBJ1-2; D unclear. Trimming pared 7 bases from V and 3 bases from J, leaving 15 bases between. Germline values: CDR1 LGHNA, CDR2 YNFKEQ. The CDR3 is made up of 14 amino acids.

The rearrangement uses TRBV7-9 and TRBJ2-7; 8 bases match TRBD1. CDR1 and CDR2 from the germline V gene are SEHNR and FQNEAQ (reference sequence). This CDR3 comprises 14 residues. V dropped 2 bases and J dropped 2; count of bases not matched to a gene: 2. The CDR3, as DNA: TGTGCCAGCAGCTTAATGGACAGGGCCTACGAGCAGTACTTC. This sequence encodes CASSLMDRAYEQYF.

The CDR3 DNA follows: TGCGCCAGCAGTGACGGCGGGGGGCTGTACTACGAGCAGTACTTC. Encoded protein: CASSDGGGLYYEQYF. This sequence joins TRBV10-1 and TRBJ2-7, with 8 bases lining up with TRBD2. V trimming: 3 bases; J trimming: 3 bases; junction bases outside the gene matches: 7. The CDR3 is 15 amino acids. The germline CDR1 and CDR2 sequences are WNHNN and SYGVQD (reference sequence).